This paragraph reports one T cell receptor (beta chain). Its specificity is unknown. The data derive from a study of radiation and T cells in renal cell carcinoma. Study results and caveats: Irradiated tumors had higher TCR clonality than control tumors.

The sample's treatment: treatment-naive control, cytoreductive nephrectomy. Controls were unirradiated tumors from treatment-naive cytoreductive nephrectomy patients. The patient's renal cell carcinoma had clear cell pathology. This table comes from immunoSEQ multiplex PCR, and its TCRdb copy is limited to in-frame clones, with some not included. The sample lists some 25,000 clones, 58% occurring once. This CDR3 spans 16 amino acids. Per germline, CDR1 LGHNA and CDR2 YNFKEQ. Trimming stripped 3 bases from V and 0 bases from J, with 12 bases between. This specimen was tumor tissue, taken from a patient whose treatment was nephrectomy without radiotherapy. The rearrangement uses TRBV4-2 and TRBJ2-1, with D hard to call. This TCR was sampled from a man aged 40-49 years with renal cell carcinoma. The CDR3 sequence: CASSQRTARSYNEQFF. CDR3 bases: TGTGCCAGCAGCCAGCGGACGGCACGCTCCTACAATGAGCAGTTCTTC.